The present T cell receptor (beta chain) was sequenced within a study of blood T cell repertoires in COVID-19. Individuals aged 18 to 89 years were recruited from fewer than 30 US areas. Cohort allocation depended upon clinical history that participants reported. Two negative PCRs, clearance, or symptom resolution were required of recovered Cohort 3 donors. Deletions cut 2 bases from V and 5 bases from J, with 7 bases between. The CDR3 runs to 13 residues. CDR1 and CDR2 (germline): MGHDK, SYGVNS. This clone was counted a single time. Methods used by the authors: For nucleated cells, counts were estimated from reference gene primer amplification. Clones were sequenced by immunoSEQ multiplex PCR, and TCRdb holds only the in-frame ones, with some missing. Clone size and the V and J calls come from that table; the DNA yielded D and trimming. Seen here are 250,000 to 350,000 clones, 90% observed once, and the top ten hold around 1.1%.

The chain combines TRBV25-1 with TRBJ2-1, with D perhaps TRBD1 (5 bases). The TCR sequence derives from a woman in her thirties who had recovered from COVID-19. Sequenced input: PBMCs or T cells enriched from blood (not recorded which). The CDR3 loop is CASSEGANNEQFF. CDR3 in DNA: TGTGCCAGCAGTGAAGGGGCTAACAATGAGCAGTTCTTC.